One TCR beta chain is described in this entry. Germline V gene lookup returns CDR1 LNHDA and CDR2 SQIVND (reference sequence). The CDR3 runs to 16 residues. J was trimmed by 1 base and V by 5 bases; bases with no gene match: 9. The data are from a study of blood T cell repertoires in COVID-19. Study information: Whether acute or convalescent, the COVID-19 samples came from the United States, Italy and Spain.

Per the original data handling: Scientists estimated how many nucleated cells there were by amplifying reference gene primers. Some clones are missing from TCRdb's copy, which holds only in-frame ones; the method was immunoSEQ multiplex PCR. The V and J calls and clone size come from that table; D and trimming were worked out from the DNA. The table includes approximately 170,000 clones, approximately 82% detected once. J is TRBJ2-3 and V is TRBV19; 7 bases agree with TRBD2. Sequenced material: peripheral blood. This receptor was identified in a man in his 70s who had recovered from COVID-19. Here the CDR3 reads CASSSSGPFRTDTQYF. The CDR3 DNA reads as TGTGCCAGTAGTTCTAGCGGCCCGTTCCGCACAGATACGCAGTATTTT.